The rows below give T cell receptor beta chains drawn from one sample of a study of blood T cell repertoires in COVID-19. This table comes from immunoSEQ multiplex PCR, and its TCRdb copy is limited to in-frame clones, with some not included. The sample consists of nearly 300,000 clones, 70% to 85% of them appearing once. The sequenced sample consisted of peripheral blood. The origin of the receptors is a human donor with COVID-19, enrolled during active disease. The donor label of this sample is uncertain. Both conserved end residues are part of each CDR3. The order of the fields is J gene, clone size, V gene, D gene, CDR3 DNA, CDR3 protein. D genes are given only for firm matches. Size is stated for part of the rows, as once, few or many counts, or as a class when the clone is expanded.

j_call: TRBJ1-5; clone_size: NA; v_call: TRBV21-1; d_call: NA; cdr3_nt: TGTGCCAGCAGCAACCAAACAGGGGTCGATCAGCCCCAGCATTTT; cdr3_aa: CASSNQTGVDQPQHF
j_call: TRBJ2-1; clone_size: NA; v_call: TRBV29-1; d_call: TRBD2; cdr3_nt: TGCAGCGTTGATACTAGCGGTACCTACAATGAGCAGTTCTTC; cdr3_aa: CSVDTSGTYNEQFF
j_call: TRBJ2-2; clone_size: NA; v_call: TRBV6-2/TRBV6-3; d_call: TRBD2; cdr3_nt: TGTGCCAGCAGTTCTAGGACTAGCGGGAGAACCGGGGAGCTGTTTTTT; cdr3_aa: CASSSRTSGRTGELFF
j_call: TRBJ1-1; clone_size: once; v_call: TRBV28; d_call: TRBD1; cdr3_nt: TGTGCCAGCAGGGGGACAGGGGGCATAGCTTTCTTT; cdr3_aa: CASRGTGGIAFF
j_call: TRBJ1-5; clone_size: few; v_call: TRBV7-2; d_call: NA; cdr3_nt: TGTGCCAGCAGCTTAGCGGGCAGGCTCAATCAGCCCCAGCATTTT; cdr3_aa: CASSLAGRLNQPQHF
j_call: TRBJ2-1; clone_size: NA; v_call: TRBV5-1; d_call: TRBD2; cdr3_nt: TGCGCCAGCAGCCTGATGGGACTAGAAAACAATGAGCAGTTCTTC; cdr3_aa: CASSLMGLENNEQFF
j_call: TRBJ2-4; clone_size: NA; v_call: TRBV10-3; d_call: NA; cdr3_nt: TGTGCCATCAGTGAGTCGGCCCGGAGGAGGTACTTC; cdr3_aa: CAISESARRRYF
j_call: TRBJ1-2; clone_size: NA; v_call: TRBV30; d_call: TRBD1; cdr3_nt: TGTGCCTGGACCGAGGCGACAGGGATCACCTTC; cdr3_aa: CAWTEATGITF
j_call: TRBJ2-3; clone_size: NA; v_call: TRBV30; d_call: TRBD2; cdr3_nt: TGTGCCTGGAGTAGCGGGACTCGCACAGATACGCAGTATTTT; cdr3_aa: CAWSSGTRTDTQYF
j_call: TRBJ2-1; clone_size: NA; v_call: TRBV5-1; d_call: NA; cdr3_nt: TGCGCCAGCAGCCCCCTTAGACAGAACAATGAGCAGTTCTTC; cdr3_aa: CASSPLRQNNEQFF
j_call: TRBJ2-7; clone_size: NA; v_call: TRBV10-3; d_call: NA; cdr3_nt: TGTGCCATCAGTGAGGAGAGGGACGAGCAGTACTTC; cdr3_aa: CAISEERDEQYF
j_call: TRBJ1-1; clone_size: NA; v_call: TRBV5-6; d_call: NA; cdr3_nt: TGTGCCAGCTCCTTTACAGCGAACACTGAAGCTTTCTTT; cdr3_aa: CASSFTANTEAFF
j_call: TRBJ2-7; clone_size: NA; v_call: TRBV7-2; d_call: TRBD1; cdr3_nt: TGTGCCAGCAGCCAGGACAGGGCGTGGAGCTCCTACGAGCAGTACTTC; cdr3_aa: CASSQDRAWSSYEQYF
j_call: TRBJ1-5; clone_size: NA; v_call: TRBV6-5; d_call: NA; cdr3_nt: TGTGCCAGCCGCCCGAGACTGGATAGCAATCAGCCCCAGCATTTT; cdr3_aa: CASRPRLDSNQPQHF
j_call: TRBJ1-5; clone_size: NA; v_call: TRBV25-1; d_call: TRBD1; cdr3_nt: TGTGCCAGCAGTGAATCATCGGACAGGGTTAGCAATCAGCCCCAGCATTTT; cdr3_aa: CASSESSDRVSNQPQHF
j_call: TRBJ2-1; clone_size: NA; v_call: TRBV2; d_call: TRBD2; cdr3_nt: TGTGCCAGCAGTGAAGAAGGGACTAGCGCGAATGAGCAGTTCTTC; cdr3_aa: CASSEEGTSANEQFF
j_call: TRBJ2-5; clone_size: NA; v_call: TRBV18; d_call: NA; cdr3_nt: TGTGCCAGCTCACTCGGGGGATTTCGAGAGACCCAGTACTTC; cdr3_aa: CASSLGGFRETQYF
j_call: TRBJ1-6; clone_size: NA; v_call: TRBV5-6; d_call: NA; cdr3_nt: TGTGCCAGCAGCACAATCAACCCAGGGATCTCACCCCTCCACTTT; cdr3_aa: CASSTINPGISPLHF
j_call: TRBJ1-4; clone_size: NA; v_call: TRBV9; d_call: TRBD1; cdr3_nt: TGTGCCAGCAGCCCCGGGACAGTCAATAATGAAAAACTGTTTTTT; cdr3_aa: CASSPGTVNNEKLFF
j_call: TRBJ2-3; clone_size: NA; v_call: TRBV10-1; d_call: NA; cdr3_nt: TGCGCCAGCAGACCCGGGGGCACAGATACGCAGTATTTT; cdr3_aa: CASRPGGTDTQYF
j_call: TRBJ1-1; clone_size: NA; v_call: TRBV7-9; d_call: NA; cdr3_nt: TGTGCCAGCAGCGCAACAGGGTTGTTGGGCACTGAAGCTTTCTTT; cdr3_aa: CASSATGLLGTEAFF
j_call: TRBJ2-5; clone_size: NA; v_call: TRBV27; d_call: NA; cdr3_nt: TGTGCCAGCAGGGCAGGGAGGTGGGAGACCCAGTACTTC; cdr3_aa: CASRAGRWETQYF
j_call: TRBJ1-2; clone_size: NA; v_call: TRBV11-2; d_call: NA; cdr3_nt: TGTGCCAGCAGCCGACTGGACAGACGATCTAACTATGGCTACACCTTC; cdr3_aa: CASSRLDRRSNYGYTF
j_call: TRBJ1-2; clone_size: once; v_call: TRBV5-1; d_call: TRBD1; cdr3_nt: TGCGCCAGCAGCTTGGAGGCAGGGGGCAATGGCTACACCTTC; cdr3_aa: CASSLEAGGNGYTF
j_call: TRBJ2-5; clone_size: NA; v_call: TRBV19; d_call: TRBD2; cdr3_nt: TGTGCCAGTAGTATGGACCGGGGACTAGGCCGAGAGACCCAGTACTTC; cdr3_aa: CASSMDRGLGRETQYF
j_call: TRBJ2-7; clone_size: NA; v_call: TRBV28; d_call: NA; cdr3_nt: TGTGCCAGCACCCCACCTCCCACGTCCCAGGGAAGGCGCTCCTACGAGCAGTACTTC; cdr3_aa: CASTPPPTSQGRRSYEQYF
j_call: TRBJ1-2; clone_size: NA; v_call: TRBV18; d_call: NA; cdr3_nt: TGTGCCAGCTCACCTCTCGACAGGTCCTCCTATGGCTACACCTTC; cdr3_aa: CASSPLDRSSYGYTF
j_call: TRBJ1-1; clone_size: few; v_call: TRBV15; d_call: NA; cdr3_nt: TGTGCCACCAGCAGGTCTTCGAACACTGAAGCTTTCTTT; cdr3_aa: CATSRSSNTEAFF
j_call: TRBJ2-7; clone_size: NA; v_call: TRBV18; d_call: NA; cdr3_nt: TGTGCCAGCTCACCACTTAGGACAGCCTCCTACGAGCAGTACTTC; cdr3_aa: CASSPLRTASYEQYF
j_call: TRBJ1-4; clone_size: NA; v_call: TRBV7-9; d_call: TRBD1; cdr3_nt: TGTGCCAGCAGCTCGACAGGGGGAGTTGAAAAACTGTTTTTT; cdr3_aa: CASSSTGGVEKLFF
j_call: TRBJ2-5; clone_size: NA; v_call: TRBV18; d_call: NA; cdr3_nt: TGTGCCAGCTCACCAGGGCGAGGGGAGACCCAGTACTTC; cdr3_aa: CASSPGRGETQYF
j_call: TRBJ1-4; clone_size: NA; v_call: TRBV18; d_call: NA; cdr3_nt: TGTGCCAGCTCCCGCGGCACATCGAGTAATGAAAAACTGTTTTTT; cdr3_aa: CASSRGTSSNEKLFF
j_call: TRBJ1-5; clone_size: once; v_call: TRBV16; d_call: TRBD1; cdr3_nt: TGTGCCAGCAGCCTTGGACAGGGCGATCAGCCCCAGCATTTT; cdr3_aa: CASSLGQGDQPQHF
j_call: TRBJ1-2; clone_size: NA; v_call: TRBV19; d_call: NA; cdr3_nt: TGTGCCAGTAGTATAGTTGACAGCATGGCTCTTCGTAATGGCTACACCTTC; cdr3_aa: CASSIVDSMALRNGYTF
j_call: TRBJ1-1; clone_size: NA; v_call: TRBV28; d_call: NA; cdr3_nt: TGTGCCAGCAGTTTATTAGGGGAAGAAGCTTTCTTT; cdr3_aa: CASSLLGEEAFF
j_call: TRBJ2-2; clone_size: NA; v_call: TRBV18; d_call: NA; cdr3_nt: TGTGCCAGCTCACCGAGGACACGAACCACCGGGGAGCTGTTTTTT; cdr3_aa: CASSPRTRTTGELFF
j_call: TRBJ2-7; clone_size: NA; v_call: TRBV20-1; d_call: NA; cdr3_nt: TGCAGTGCTAGGAACAGCTACGAGCAGTACTTC; cdr3_aa: CSARNSYEQYF
j_call: TRBJ2-1; clone_size: NA; v_call: TRBV9; d_call: TRBD2; cdr3_nt: TGTGCCAGCAGCTCCCAGACTAGCGGGACGCTCAATGAGCAGTTCTTC; cdr3_aa: CASSSQTSGTLNEQFF
j_call: TRBJ2-3; clone_size: few; v_call: TRBV5-1; d_call: TRBD2; cdr3_nt: TGCGCCAGCAGCTTGGACCAGCTAGCGGGCGGCACAGATACGCAGTATTTT; cdr3_aa: CASSLDQLAGGTDTQYF
j_call: TRBJ1-2; clone_size: NA; v_call: TRBV10-1; d_call: NA; cdr3_nt: TGCGCCAGCAGTGCCAGGGAATATGGCTACACCTTC; cdr3_aa: CASSAREYGYTF
j_call: TRBJ2-7; clone_size: once; v_call: TRBV5-4; d_call: NA; cdr3_nt: TGTGCCAGCAGCTTGGTGGTAGCGGCGACCTACGAGCAGTACTTC; cdr3_aa: CASSLVVAATYEQYF